The clone carrying this TCR beta chain has just a few counts. The data were obtained in a study of T-cell reconstitution after alpha-beta-depleted transplantation in children. Preparing the TCRbeta library involved the use of unique molecular identifiers. TCRdb called the PCR reads again in MiXCR, with one record for every CDR3 protein. Of a few hundred thousand distinct CDR3 sequences listed, over 9% are singletons. Trimming shortened V by 0 bases and J by 5 bases, and 9 bases separated the two germline ends. Germline V gene sequence: CDR1 SGHRS, CDR2 YFSETQ. This CDR3 contains 14 residues. The material sequenced was PBMCs from the stem cell graft donor, taken from the stem cell graft. The chain links TRBV5-1 to TRBJ1-5, with D possibly being TRBD1 (5 bases). The receptor was isolated from a human donor who donated a stem cell graft to a child with acute lymphoblastic leukemia. Here the CDR3 reads CASSLGDGHQPQHF. The CDR3 bases are TGCGCCAGCAGCTTGGGGGACGGTCATCAGCCCCAGCATTTT.